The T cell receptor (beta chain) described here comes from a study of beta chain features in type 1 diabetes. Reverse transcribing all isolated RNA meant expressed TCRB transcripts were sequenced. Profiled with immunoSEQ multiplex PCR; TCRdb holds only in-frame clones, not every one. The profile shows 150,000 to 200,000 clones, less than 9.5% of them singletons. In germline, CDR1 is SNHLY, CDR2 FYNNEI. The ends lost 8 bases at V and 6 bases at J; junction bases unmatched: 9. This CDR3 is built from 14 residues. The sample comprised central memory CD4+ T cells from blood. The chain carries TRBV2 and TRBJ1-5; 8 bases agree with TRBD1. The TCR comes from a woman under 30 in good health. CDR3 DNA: TGTGCCAGCGCTCGACAGGGGACGAGTCAGCCCCAGCATTTT. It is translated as CASARQGTSQPQHF.